These 25 T cell receptor beta chains were sequenced from one sample in a study of naive and memory T cell subsets (TCRdb year 2017). Libraries were made using 5' RACE. The listed sequencing device is Illumina MiSeq. The ligated cDNA was amplified in four rounds of PCR with nested alpha and beta constant region primers together with the SP2 primer. TCRdb reworked the public reads: Q25 trimming with fastp, MiXCR clone assembly, productive beta chains retained. Every CDR3 protein is listed once, alongside the most common genes and DNA of its rows. The sample table holds 48,000 or so distinct CDR3 sequences, of which about 4.8% were seen once. Approximately 0.84% of the sample belongs to the ten largest clones. Using 3' ligation of a UMI-containing oligonucleotide to TCR cDNA, the study laid out a robust and sensitive protocol to amplify, sequence and analyze TCRs. The receptors were gathered from a female donor in good health.

About this clonotype itself: Given a much more abundant clone one base away, this may be a read error. The chain couples TRBV19 to TRBJ1-2; 7 nucleotides align to TRBD1. This CDR3 comprises 14 residues. CDR1 is LNHDA and CDR2 is SQIVND in the germline V gene (reference sequence). The V segment lost 4 bases and the J segment 2 bases; nucleotides outside the gene matches: 4. CDR3 in amino acids: CASSKPGQNYGYTF. The CDR3 bases are TGTGCCAGTAGTAAACCGGGACAGAACTATGGCTACACCTTC. Variable domain in full (rest from reference TRBV19 and TRBJ1-2): DGGITQSPKYLFRKEGQNVTLSCEQNLNHDAMYWYRQDPGQGLRLIYYSQIVNDFQKGDIAEGYSVSREKKESFPLTVTSAQKNPTAFYLCASSKPGQNYGYTFGSGTRLTVV.

This clonotype was picked up many times. The chain uses TRBV7-9 and TRBJ1-4, with D possibly matching TRBD1 (5 bases). CDR3 length: 13 residues. The V gene's germline CDR1 is SEHNR and CDR2 FQNEAQ (reference sequence). V gave up 5 bases and J gave up 10 bases, with 14 bases separating them. The CDR3, as DNA: TGTGCCAGCAGCGGATTCCGGGACTTAAAACTGTTTTTT. It encodes CASSGFRDLKLFF.

This chain joins TRBV5-1 and TRBJ2-2; TRBD2 agrees at 11 bases. J lost 5 bases, V lost 4 bases, and 4 bases had no gene match. Germline CDR1 SGHRS, CDR2 YFSETQ. The CDR3 has 15 residues. DNA of the CDR3: TGCGCCAGCAGCCTGGGACTAGCGGAGACCGGGGAGCTGTTTTTT. Translating it yields CASSLGLAETGELFF.

There are many counts of this clonotype. J is TRBJ2-1 and V is TRBV28; 8 positions agree with TRBD1. Germline V gene lookup returns CDR1 MDHEN and CDR2 SYDVKM. The CDR3 spans 11 residues. After removal of 4 bases from V and 15 bases from J, the junction contained 5 bases not matched to a gene. The CDR3 reads CASSCQGATFF. The CDR3 region has the DNA TGTGCCAGCAGTTGCCAGGGGGCGACGTTCTTC.

This clonotype was recorded many times. The chain uses TRBV11-2 and TRBJ2-7; D gene uncertain. CDR1 is SGHAT and CDR2 is FQNNGV in the germline V gene. Trimming took off 5 bases at V and 2 bases at J, with 16 bases between the two ends. CDR3 length: 15 amino acids. The CDR3 DNA follows: TGTGCCAGCAGCGTAAGGTCTTTACCTACCTACGAGCAGTACTTC. Encoded protein: CASSVRSLPTYEQYF.

This clonotype has at least ten counts. This chain links TRBV20-1 with TRBJ2-3, with 7 bases aligning to TRBD2. V lost 5 bases to trimming and J lost 3 bases; unmatched junction nucleotides: 8. This CDR3 is 14 amino acids long. Looked up from germline, CDR1 is DFQATT and CDR2 is SNEGSKA (reference sequence). The CDR3 sequence is CSAGGEWRTDTQYF. In DNA, the CDR3 is TGCAGTGCTGGGGGGGAGTGGAGGACAGATACGCAGTATTTT.

There are many counts of this clonotype. The rearrangement joins TRBV29-1 to TRBJ2-5, with 7 bases aligning to TRBD2. CDR1 is SQVTM, CDR2 ANQGSEA, per germline. Trimming cost V 4 bases and J 2 bases; bases outside gene matches: 4. The CDR3 has 13 amino acids. The chain's CDR3 is CSVGGGGQETQYF. CDR3 DNA sequence: TGCAGCGTTGGTGGGGGAGGGCAAGAGACCCAGTACTTC.

The gene calls are TRBV3-1 and TRBJ2-1; tentatively, D is TRBD2 (5 bases). CDR3 size: 18 residues. Trimming pared 0 bases from V and 8 bases from J, leaving 23 bases between. CDR1 and CDR2 from the germline V gene are LGHDT and YNNKEL (reference sequence). This CDR3 is CASSQDGELGWGIDEQFF. The CDR3 DNA is TGTGCCAGCAGCCAAGATGGGGAACTAGGATGGGGTATAGATGAGCAGTTCTTC.

The V gene is TRBV7-9, the J gene TRBJ2-1; no firm D call. CDR3 size: 12 residues. Per the germline V gene, CDR1 is SEHNR and CDR2 is FQNEAQ (reference sequence). The V end lost 7 bases, the J end lost 5 bases, and 9 bases lay between the germline ends. As DNA, the CDR3 is TGTGCCAGCATTGCAGGTGACAATGAGCAGTTCTTC. It yields the protein CASIAGDNEQFF. The whole variable domain, filled in from reference TRBV7-9 and TRBJ2-1, reads DTGVSQNPRHKITKRGQNVTFRCDPISEHNRLYWYRQTLGQGPEFLTYFQNEAQLEKSRLLSDRFSAERPKGSFSTLEIQRTEQGDSAMYLCASIAGDNEQFFGPGTRLTVL.

This clonotype was observed at least ten times. The gene calls are TRBV27 and TRBJ1-1; D not certain. Germline V gene lookup returns CDR1 MNHEY and CDR2 SMNVEV (reference sequence). Trimming pared 2 bases from V and 1 base from J, leaving 11 bases between. CDR3 size: 15 residues. CDR3 in DNA: TGTGCCAGCAGTTTACTAGGTGTAAGGAACACTGAAGCTTTCTTT. This encodes CASSLLGVRNTEAFF.

This clonotype was recorded many times. The rearrangement links TRBV10-1 to TRBJ2-5, with unresolved D. Germline CDR1 reads WNHNN; CDR2 reads SYGVQD (reference sequence). Between the trimmed V and J ends, which lost 3 bases and 5 bases, there was a span of 4 bases. CDR3 length equals 11 residues. For the CDR3, the DNA is TGCGCCAGCAGTGACCGGGAGACCCAGTACTTC. Amino acid sequence: CASSDRETQYF.

This clonotype was observed at least ten times. The rearrangement joins TRBV6-1 to TRBJ2-3; D remains unclear. Per the germline V gene, CDR1 is MNHNS and CDR2 is SASEGT. The CDR3 contains 16 residues. V was shortened by 6 bases and J by 0 bases, with 16 bases between the two germline ends. In nucleotides, the CDR3 is TGTGCCAGCAGCCGAGACCCGGGCCCCAGCACAGATACGCAGTATTTT. Translating gives CASSRDPGPSTDTQYF.

This clonotype has a count of ten or more. This sequence joins TRBV6-5 and TRBJ1-5; D remains unclear. V was pared by 2 bases and J by 3 bases, with 5 bases between. CDR3 length: 13 residues. The germline gives CDR1 MNHEY, CDR2 SVGAGI. This chain's CDR3 is CASSYKFNQPQHF. The CDR3 DNA follows: TGTGCCAGCAGTTACAAGTTCAATCAGCCCCAGCATTTT.

The genes are TRBV24-1 and TRBJ2-2, with D possibly TRBD1 on 5 matching bases. Between the trimmed V and J ends, which lost 3 bases and 4 bases, there was a span of 17 bases. The germline CDR1 and CDR2 sequences are KGHDR and SFDVKD. The CDR3 has 17 amino acids. Here the CDR3 reads CATSDVGALRGTGELFF. The CDR3 nucleotides read TGTGCCACCAGTGATGTAGGGGCCCTCCGAGGCACCGGGGAGCTGTTTTTT.

This clonotype came up many times. The chain links TRBV12-3 or TRBV12-4 to TRBJ2-1; D gene unclear. This CDR3 is 18 amino acids long. Trimming cost V 0 bases and J 3 bases, with 18 bases left between them. Here the CDR3 reads CASSLATSLGSVYNEQFF. CDR3 bases: TGTGCCAGCAGTTTAGCGACCTCCCTCGGGTCTGTCTACAATGAGCAGTTCTTC.

The sample holds a few counts of this clonotype. The CDR3 DNA is TGTGCCAGCAGTTCGACGGGGGAGCAGTACTTC. It yields the protein CASSSTGEQYF. The rearrangement links TRBV28 to TRBJ2-7; maybe TRBD2 (5 bases). Germline V CDR1 and CDR2: MDHEN, SYDVKM. V shed 4 bases and J shed 7 bases, with 8 bases lying between them. The CDR3 totals 11 residues. The variable domain in full, with the rest retrieved from reference TRBV28 and TRBJ2-7, is DVKVTQSSRYLVKRTGEKVFLECVQDMDHENMFWYRQDPGLGLRLIYFSYDVKMKEKGDIPEGYSVSREKKERFSLILESASTNQTSMYLCASSSTGEQYFGPGTRLTVT.

This clonotype was counted at least ten times. This chain uses TRBV28 with TRBJ2-3, with 8 bases identical to TRBD2. Per the germline V gene, CDR1 is MDHEN and CDR2 is SYDVKM. Trimming cost V 5 bases and J 4 bases; bases outside gene matches: 8. The CDR3 has 15 amino acids. In DNA, the CDR3 is TGTGCCAGCAGTCCACGGACTAGCTGGGCAGATACGCAGTATTTT. Amino acids: CASSPRTSWADTQYF.

This clonotype occurred many times. The V call is TRBV6-2 or TRBV6-3, the J call TRBJ1-5, with 7 bases identical to TRBD1. Looked up from germline, CDR1 is MNHEY and CDR2 is SVGEGT. The length of the CDR3 is 14 residues. V shed 5 bases, J shed 2 bases, and the junction held 3 bases outside the gene matches. Here the CDR3 reads CASSDRVGNQPQHF. CDR3 DNA sequence: TGTGCCAGCAGTGACAGGGTTGGCAATCAGCCCCAGCATTTT.

In this sample, this clonotype turned up many times. This chain joins TRBV29-1 and TRBJ1-2; 7 bases align to TRBD1. Germline V gene data show CDR1 as SQVTM and CDR2 as ANQGSEA. With 5 bases clipped from V and 4 bases from J, the junction kept 4 bases outside the gene matches. The CDR3 covers 12 residues. The CDR3 sequence: CSVTGQSYGYTF. In DNA form, the CDR3 reads TGCAGCGTTACGGGACAGTCCTATGGCTACACCTTC.

This clonotype came up many times. The rearrangement uses TRBV9 and TRBJ2-2; 7 bases agree with TRBD2. Germline CDR1 and CDR2: SGDLS and YYNGEE. Unmatched junction bases numbered 9, after V lost 0 bases and J lost 4 bases. This CDR3 spans 17 amino acids. The CDR3: CASSVESGITFTGELFF. In nucleotides, the CDR3 is TGTGCCAGCAGCGTAGAAAGCGGGATCACCTTCACCGGGGAGCTGTTTTTT. The entire variable domain, with the rest obtained from reference TRBV9 and TRBJ2-2, is as follows: DSGVTQTPKHLITATGQRVTLRCSPRSGDLSVYWYQQSLDQGLQFLIQYYNGEERAKGNILERFSAQQFPDLHSELNLSSLELGDSALYFCASSVESGITFTGELFFGEGSRLTVL.

In this sample, this clonotype turned up many times. The chain carries TRBV3-1 and TRBJ2-1, with 14 bases that match TRBD2. With V trimmed by 4 bases and J by 5 bases, 7 bases remained unmatched. The germline CDR1 and CDR2 sequences are LGHDT and YNNKEL (reference sequence). The CDR3 has 17 amino acids. CDR3 DNA sequence: TGTGCCAGCAGCCCCGGGCCGGGACTAGCGGGAGACAATGAGCAGTTCTTC. This sequence encodes CASSPGPGLAGDNEQFF.

About this clonotype itself: A much larger clone is a single base away; this may be a read error. For the CDR3, the DNA is TGCGCCAGCAGCTTGTTCTCTGGGGGTATCGGGGAGCTGTTTTTT. Protein product: CASSLFSGGIGELFF. The V call is TRBV5-1, the J call TRBJ2-2; D may be TRBD1 or TRBD2 (5 bases each). The CDR3 is 15 amino acids. Germline V gene sequence: CDR1 SGHRS, CDR2 YFSETQ. The V end was cut by 1 base, the J end by 7 bases, with 14 bases between.

This clonotype was detected many times. The chain employs TRBV7-2 and TRBJ2-4; D gene ambiguous. Trimming shortened V by 1 base and J by 0 bases, and 13 bases separated the two germline ends. The germline V gene encodes CDR1 SGHTA and CDR2 FQGNSA. The CDR3 sequence is 17 residues long. In nucleotides, the CDR3 is TGTGCCAGCAGCTTAGTTTGGACGAACTTAGCCAAAAACATTCAGTACTTC. Its protein is CASSLVWTNLAKNIQYF.

This clonotype was seen repeatedly, ten times or more. This chain connects TRBV3-1 to TRBJ2-4; no clear D. The CDR3 consists of 15 residues. Germline V gene lookup returns CDR1 LGHDT and CDR2 YNNKEL (reference sequence). V lost 7 bases to trimming and J lost 3 bases, with 16 bases between them. The CDR3 DNA sequence: TGTGCCAGCACCCTTACGGGCTTGGGCAAAAACATTCAGTACTTC. Its protein is CASTLTGLGKNIQYF.

The sample holds many counts of this clonotype. The rearrangement uses TRBV2 and TRBJ1-6; D not certain. This CDR3 has 14 amino acids. Germline values: CDR1 SNHLY, CDR2 FYNNEI. Trimming left V 6 bases short and J 7 bases short, with 13 bases between. CDR3 residues: CASRADAQNSPLHF. In nucleotides, the CDR3 is TGTGCCAGCAGGGCGGACGCTCAAAATTCACCCCTCCACTTT.